This T cell receptor (beta chain) stems from a study of blood T cell repertoires in COVID-19. About the study: The study drew acute and convalescent COVID-19 samples from the United States, Italy and Spain.

The count of this clone is one. Per the authors' pipeline: Amplifying reference gene primers gave estimates of nucleated cell counts. The assay was immunoSEQ multiplex PCR, and TCRdb's table has in-frame clones only and misses some. V, J and clone size were drawn from that table, and D and trimming were deduced from the DNA. Of about 190,000 clones listed, around nine tenths are singletons. The CDR3 has 14 residues. The ends were cut back, 1 base at V and 11 bases at J, with 15 bases in the middle. The V gene's germline CDR1 is SNHLY and CDR2 FYNNEI. V and J are TRBV2 and TRBJ1-5; possibly TRBD1 for D (5 bases). This receptor was obtained from a woman between 18 and 29 years old who had recovered from COVID-19. Sequencing was carried out using peripheral blood. CDR3 loop: CASSEGDSILTQHF. CDR3 in DNA: TGTGCCAGCAGTGAAGGTGACAGTATCCTGACCCAGCATTTT. Supplemented by reference TRBV2 and TRBJ1-5, the full variable domain reads EPEVTQTPSHQVTQMGQEVILRCVPISNHLYFYWYRQILGQKVEFLVSFYNNEISEKSEIFDDQFSVERPDGSNFTLKIRSTKLEDSAMYFCASSEGDSILTQHFGDGTRLSIL.